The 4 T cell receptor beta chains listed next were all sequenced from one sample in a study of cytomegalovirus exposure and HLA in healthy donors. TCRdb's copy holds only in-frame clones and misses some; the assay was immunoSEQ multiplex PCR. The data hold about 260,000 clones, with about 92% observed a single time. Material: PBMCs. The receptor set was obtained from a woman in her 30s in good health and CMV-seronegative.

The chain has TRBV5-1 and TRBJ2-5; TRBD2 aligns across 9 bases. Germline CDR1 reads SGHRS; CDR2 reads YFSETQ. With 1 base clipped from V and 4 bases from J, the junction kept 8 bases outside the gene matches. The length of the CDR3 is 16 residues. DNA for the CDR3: TGCGCCAGCAGCTTGTTGGATAGCGGGAGAAGAGAGACCCAGTACTTC. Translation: CASSLLDSGRRETQYF. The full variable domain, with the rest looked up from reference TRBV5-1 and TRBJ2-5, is KAGVTQTPRYLIKTRGQQVTLSCSPISGHRSVSWYQQTPGQGLQFLFEYFSETQRNKGNFPGRFSGRQFSNSRSEMNVSTLELGDSALYLCASSLLDSGRRETQYFGPGTRLLVL.

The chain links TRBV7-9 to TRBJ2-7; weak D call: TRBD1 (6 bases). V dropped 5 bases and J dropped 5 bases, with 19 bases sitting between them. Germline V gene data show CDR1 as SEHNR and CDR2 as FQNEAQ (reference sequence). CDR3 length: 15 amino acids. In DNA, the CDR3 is TGTGCCAGCAGCCGGACTGGGGGCTTGGGGGACGAGCAGTACTTC. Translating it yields CASSRTGGLGDEQYF.

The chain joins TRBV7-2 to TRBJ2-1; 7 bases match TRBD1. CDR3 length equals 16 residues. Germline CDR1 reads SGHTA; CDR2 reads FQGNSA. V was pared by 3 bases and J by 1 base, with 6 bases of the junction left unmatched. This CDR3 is CASSLFPGQSYNEQFF. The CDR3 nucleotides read TGTGCCAGCAGCTTGTTCCCGGGACAGTCCTACAATGAGCAGTTCTTC.

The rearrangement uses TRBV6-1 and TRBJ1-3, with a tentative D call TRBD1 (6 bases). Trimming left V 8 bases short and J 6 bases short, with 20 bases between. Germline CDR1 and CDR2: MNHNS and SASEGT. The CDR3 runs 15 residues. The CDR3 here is CASRTGQYPLNTIYF. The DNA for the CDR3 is TGTGCCAGCCGCACCGGACAGTATCCCTTAAACACCATATATTTT.